The source of this T cell receptor (beta chain) is a study of blood T cell repertoires in COVID-19. Study background: The samples span acute and convalescent COVID-19 from the United States, Italy and Spain. PBMCs, B-cell-depleted T cells, or T cells were the source of the cDNA or gDNA that made up the material.

Source study methods: Amplified reference gene primers provided the basis for estimating nucleated cell counts. Clones were sequenced by immunoSEQ multiplex PCR, and TCRdb holds only the in-frame ones, with some missing. V, J and clone size reflect that table, while D and trimming were determined from the DNA. Of 25,000 to 35,000 clones in the sample, over 75% were seen once. The CDR3 is 14 amino acids. Trimming shortened V by 2 bases and J by 4 bases, and 11 bases separated the two germline ends. Germline V lookup: CDR1 LGHDT, CDR2 YNNKEL (reference sequence). The sample consisted of peripheral blood. This chain links TRBV3-1 (or the pseudogene TRBV3-2) with TRBJ1-1, with D possibly being TRBD1 (6 bases). The clonotype was recovered from a man in his fifties or sixties with active COVID-19. CDR3 sequence (DNA): TGTGCCAGCAGCCAACAGGGGCCAGGCACTGAAGCTTTCTTT. Translation gives CASSQQGPGTEAFF.